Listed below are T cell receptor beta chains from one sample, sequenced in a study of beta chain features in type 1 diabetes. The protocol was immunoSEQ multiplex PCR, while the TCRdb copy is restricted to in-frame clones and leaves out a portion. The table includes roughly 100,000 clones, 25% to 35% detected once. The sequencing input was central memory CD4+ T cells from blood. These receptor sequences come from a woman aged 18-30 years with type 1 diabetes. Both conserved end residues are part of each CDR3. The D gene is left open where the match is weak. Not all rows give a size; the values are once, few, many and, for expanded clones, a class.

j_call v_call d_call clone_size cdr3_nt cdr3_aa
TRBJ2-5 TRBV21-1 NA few TGTGCCAGCAGCAGGGCAGGGGGGAAAGAGACCCAGTACTTC CASSRAGGKETQYF
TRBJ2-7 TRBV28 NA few TGTGCCAGCACACGAGGGGGTTCTGCGTCCTACGAGCAGTACTTC CASTRGGSASYEQYF
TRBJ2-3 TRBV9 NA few TGTGCCAGCAGCGTGCGGCTCGGCGCAGATACGCAGTATTTT CASSVRLGADTQYF
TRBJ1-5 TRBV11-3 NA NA TGTGCCAGCAGCTTGAGTTCCAATCAGCCCCAGCATTTT CASSLSSNQPQHF
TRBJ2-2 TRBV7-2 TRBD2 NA TGTGCCAGCAGCCTGGAGGGAGGGACCGGGGAGCTGTTTTTT CASSLEGGTGELFF
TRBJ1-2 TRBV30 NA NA TGTGCCTGGAGAGGGGCGGACCACGGCTACACCTTC CAWRGADHGYTF
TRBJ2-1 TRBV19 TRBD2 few TGTGCCAGTAGTCCGGCTACTAGCGGGAGAGGGGAAAATGAGCAGTTCTTC CASSPATSGRGENEQFF
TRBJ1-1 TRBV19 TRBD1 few TGTGCCAGTAGTGTCGGGACAGGGGGCATGGTGAACACTGAAGCTTTCTTT CASSVGTGGMVNTEAFF
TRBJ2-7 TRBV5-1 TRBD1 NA TGCGCCAGCAGCTTGGCCCTTCGACAGGGTCCCCACGAGCAGTACTTC CASSLALRQGPHEQYF
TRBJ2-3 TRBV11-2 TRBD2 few TGTGCCAGCAGCTTAGTCCCTAGCGGACGCACAGATACGCAGTATTTT CASSLVPSGRTDTQYF
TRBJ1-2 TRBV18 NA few TGTGCCAGCTCACCATACGGTTCTAACTATGGCTACACCTTC CASSPYGSNYGYTF
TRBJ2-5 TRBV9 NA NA TGTGCCAGCAGCGTAGGGACATTCCGTTTCGCCTCTCCGTATCAAGAGACCCAGTACTTC CASSVGTFRFASPYQETQYF
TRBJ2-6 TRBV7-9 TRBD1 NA TGTGCCAGCAGCCCCTGGACAGGGGGCAACTCTGGGGCCAACGTCCTGACTTTC CASSPWTGGNSGANVLTF
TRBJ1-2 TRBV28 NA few TGTGCCAGCAGTTTGCGGGGGGACTATGGCTACACCTTC CASSLRGDYGYTF
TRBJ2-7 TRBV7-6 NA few TGTGCCAGCAGCTTAGATTTCAGTGAGCAGTACTTC CASSLDFSEQYF
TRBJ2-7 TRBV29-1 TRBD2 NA TGCAGCGCCGTCCATGGGACTAGCGGGAGGGGGGACTACGAGCAGTACTTC CSAVHGTSGRGDYEQYF
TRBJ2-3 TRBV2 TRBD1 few TGTGCCAGCTCCCGACAGGGAACAGATACGCAGTATTTT CASSRQGTDTQYF
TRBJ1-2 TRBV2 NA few TGTGCCAGCAGGATACAGGGTCTCGGTGGCTACACCTTC CASRIQGLGGYTF
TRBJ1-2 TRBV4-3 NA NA TGCGCCAGCAGCCCTGGGGGGAAGGCGGCCTATGGCTACACCTTC CASSPGGKAAYGYTF
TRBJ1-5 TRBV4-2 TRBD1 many TGTGCCAGCAGCCAAAGAGAGGGACAGTATCAGCCCCAGCATTTT CASSQREGQYQPQHF
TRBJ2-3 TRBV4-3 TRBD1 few TGCGCCAGCAGAAAGACAGGGACAGATACGCAGTATTTT CASRKTGTDTQYF
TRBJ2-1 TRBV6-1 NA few TGTGCCACCCTCCCCGGGAGAACCCGTCATGAGCAGTTCTTC CATLPGRTRHEQFF
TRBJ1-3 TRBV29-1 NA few TGCAGCGTTCAGGACTCTGGAAACACCATATATTTT CSVQDSGNTIYF
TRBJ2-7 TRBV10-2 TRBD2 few TGCGCCAGCAATCTGGCGGGAGAATACGAGCAGTACTTC CASNLAGEYEQYF
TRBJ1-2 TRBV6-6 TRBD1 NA TGTGCCAGCAGGGACTCCGGGACAGTGACTAACTATGGCTACACCTTC CASRDSGTVTNYGYTF
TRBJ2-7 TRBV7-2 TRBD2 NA TGTGCTTCGGCGGCTAGCGGGATTACCTACGAGCAGTACTTC CASAASGITYEQYF
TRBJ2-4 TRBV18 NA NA TGTGCCAGCTCACCACAGCATAGCCTACTAAACATTCAGTACTTC CASSPQHSLLNIQYF
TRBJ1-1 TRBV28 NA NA TGTGCCAGCAGTTCCCCTCGGGGTCCAGGGAACACTGAAGCTTTCTTT CASSSPRGPGNTEAFF
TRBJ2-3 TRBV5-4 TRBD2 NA TGTGCCAGCAGCTTGCCCGGGACTAGGGCAACAGATACGCAGTATTTT CASSLPGTRATDTQYF
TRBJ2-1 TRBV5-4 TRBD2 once TGTGCCAGCAGCTTGGGGACTAGCGGGATCTACAATGAGCAGTTCTTC CASSLGTSGIYNEQFF
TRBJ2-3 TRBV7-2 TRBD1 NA TGTGCCAGCAGCCACCAGGACAGGGCTGGCACAGATACGCAGTATTTT CASSHQDRAGTDTQYF